The clone carrying this T cell receptor beta chain has a count of ten or more. These data belong to a study of T cells in Graves' hyperthyroidism and ophthalmopathy. Researchers amplified the TCR beta CDR3 regions from RNA transcripts. Initially, a first-round RT-PCR of the TCR CDR3 employed the HTBI primer set. TCRdb reanalysed the multiplex PCR reads using MiXCR and keeps one entry per CDR3 protein. The profile covers about 570,000 distinct CDR3 sequences, with approximately 14% appearing a single time and approximately 15% taken by the ten largest. V lost 1 base, J lost 3 bases, and 5 bases stayed unmatched. The CDR3 sequence is 16 residues long. Germline V CDR1 and CDR2: SGHVS, FNYEAQ. Source material for PBMCs was more than 7.5 ml fresh peripheral blood.

The material sequenced was blood. This chain connects TRBV7-6 to TRBJ2-7; TRBD2 aligns across 11 bases. The TCR sequence derives from a woman aged 40 to 49 with Graves' hyperthyroidism. CDR3 sequence reads: CASSLEVAGGIYEQYF. CDR3 bases: TGTGCCAGCAGCTTAGAAGTAGCGGGAGGGATCTACGAGCAGTACTTC.